One and the same sample provided the 31 T cell receptor beta chains below, sequenced in a study of T cells after yellow fever vaccination. TCRdb ran MiXCR on the 5' RACE reads and lists one entry per CDR3 protein. The table lists around 320,000 distinct CDR3 sequences, 9.5% to 12% of them singletons. The sequences come from CD4+ T cells sorted from PBMCs, collected 45 days after the yellow fever booster vaccination. These receptor sequences come from a man between 18 and 35 years old who received the YFV17D yellow fever vaccine.

This clonotype was picked up many times. The chain carries TRBV7-2 and TRBJ2-1, with 8 bases aligning to TRBD2. The J segment lost 4 bases and the V segment lost 3 bases, leaving 17 bases of the junction unmatched. There are 19 residues in the CDR3. Germline V gives CDR1 SGHTA, CDR2 FQGNSA. CDR3 DNA sequence: TGTGCCAGCAGCTTCGGTGGTAGAAGCGGGGGAGCCGGATACAATGAGCAGTTCTTC. Amino acid sequence: CASSFGGRSGGAGYNEQFF. Using reference TRBV7-2 and TRBJ2-1 for the parts outside the CDR3, the full variable domain is GAGVSQSPSNKVTEKGKDVELRCDPISGHTALYWYRQSLGQGLEFLIYFQGNSAPDKSGLPSDRFSAERTGGSVSTLTIQRTQQEDSAVYLCASSFGGRSGGAGYNEQFFGPGTRLTVL.

In this sample, this clonotype turned up many times. The chain carries TRBV20-1 and TRBJ2-1; D is undetermined. The ends were cut back, 0 bases at V and 5 bases at J, with 8 bases in the middle. This CDR3 comprises 13 residues. Germline V gives CDR1 DFQATT, CDR2 SNEGSKA (reference sequence). CDR3 sequence (DNA): TGCAGTGCTAGAGATGTCGCGAACAATGAGCAGTTCTTC. Amino acids: CSARDVANNEQFF.

This clonotype was counted only a few times. The gene calls are TRBV5-1 and TRBJ1-2; no firm D call. The germline CDR1 and CDR2 sequences are SGHRS and YFSETQ. V was cut by 0 bases and J by 0 bases, with 9 bases left in between. The CDR3 is 15 amino acids. CDR3 in amino acids: CASSLGRLANYGYTF. In nucleotides, the CDR3 is TGCGCCAGCAGCTTGGGCAGGTTAGCTAACTATGGCTACACCTTC.

The chain joins TRBV28 to TRBJ1-6; D unresolved. The CDR3 consists of 16 residues. The germline V and J ends were trimmed by 5 bases and 0 bases, with 11 bases remaining between them. Per germline, CDR1 MDHEN and CDR2 SYDVKM. The CDR3 protein is CASSPSTSSYNSPLHF. CDR3 nucleotide sequence: TGTGCCAGCAGTCCCTCAACCAGCTCCTATAATTCACCCCTCCACTTT. The full variable domain, its missing parts supplied by reference TRBV28 and TRBJ1-6, is DVKVTQSSRYLVKRTGEKVFLECVQDMDHENMFWYRQDPGLGLRLIYFSYDVKMKEKGDIPEGYSVSREKKERFSLILESASTNQTSMYLCASSPSTSSYNSPLHFGNGTRLTVT.

CDR3: CASSYWTTTDTQYF. Written as DNA, the CDR3 is TGTGCCAGCAGTTACTGGACGACTACAGATACGCAGTATTTT. This chain connects TRBV6-2 or TRBV6-3 to TRBJ2-3; D remains unclear. The V gene's germline CDR1 is MNHEY and CDR2 SVGEGT. The CDR3 spans 14 residues. Trimming removed 1 base at V and 3 bases at J, with 8 bases between.

This clonotype was observed many times. The chain is built from TRBV7-8 and TRBJ2-5, with a weak D call TRBD1 (6 bases). Germline lookup yields CDR1 SGHVS and CDR2 FQNEAQ. V lost 1 base, J lost 4 bases, and 10 bases lay in between. This CDR3 has 14 residues. CDR3 in amino acids: CASSLEVRGETQYF. In DNA form, the CDR3 reads TGTGCCAGCAGCTTAGAGGTCAGGGGAGAGACCCAGTACTTC.

The chain couples TRBV9 to TRBJ1-1; no clear D. Per germline, CDR1 SGDLS and CDR2 YYNGEE. Trimming left V 3 bases short and J 2 bases short, with 8 bases between. The CDR3 spans 13 residues. CDR3 protein: CASSDHRNTEAFF. CDR3 nucleotide sequence: TGTGCCAGCAGCGATCACAGAAACACTGAAGCTTTCTTT.

This clonotype was seen many times. The chain uses TRBV5-4 and TRBJ1-4, with D possibly TRBD1 on 6 matching bases. Germline V CDR1 and CDR2: SGHNT, YYREEE (reference sequence). V dropped 2 bases and J dropped 8 bases, with 13 bases sitting between them. The CDR3 spans 14 residues. CDR3 sequence: CASSLQGAEEKLFF. The DNA of the CDR3 is TGTGCCAGCAGCTTACAGGGCGCGGAGGAAAAACTGTTTTTT.

This clonotype was seen repeatedly, ten times or more. This chain links TRBV11-2 with TRBJ2-1; D is perhaps TRBD1 or TRBD2 (5 bases each). There are 15 residues in the CDR3. Trimming pared 5 bases from V and 0 bases from J, leaving 11 bases between. Germline CDR1 is SGHAT and CDR2 is FQNNGV. Here the CDR3 DNA reads TGTGCCAGCAGCCCTCGGGGCCGCTCCTACAATGAGCAGTTCTTC. This sequence encodes CASSPRGRSYNEQFF.

Only a few counts were recorded for this clonotype. The J gene is TRBJ2-7, the V gene TRBV7-9; D perhaps matches TRBD1 (7 bases). The CDR3 totals 14 residues. The germline V and J ends were trimmed by 1 base and 5 bases, with 12 bases remaining between them. Germline CDR1 reads SEHNR; CDR2 reads FQNEAQ (reference sequence). This chain's CDR3 is CASSLEGGQNEQYV. The CDR3 region has the DNA TGTGCCAGCAGCTTAGAGGGGGGACAGAACGAGCAGTACGTC.

The sample holds many counts of this clonotype. V is TRBV6-1 and J is TRBJ1-5; a weak D match, TRBD1 (5 bases). Germline CDR1 is MNHNS and CDR2 is SASEGT. V lost 6 bases and J 0 bases, leaving 12 bases between the germline ends. The CDR3 is 15 residues long. CDR3 bases: TGTGCCAGCAGGCCAGCAGGGTTTAGCAATCAGCCCCAGCATTTT. Residues: CASRPAGFSNQPQHF.

This clonotype was seen more than once but under ten times. CDR3 in amino acids: CATRIDRDQSPLHF. The CDR3, as DNA: TGTGCCACCAGAATCGACAGGGATCAGTCACCCCTCCACTTT. The rearrangement joins TRBV15 to TRBJ1-6, with 7 bases aligning to TRBD1. Trimming at V came to 6 bases and at J to 10 bases, leaving 9 bases not matched to a gene. The CDR3 spans 14 residues. The germline CDR1 and CDR2 sequences are LNHNV and YYDKDF (reference sequence).

The chain employs TRBV10-3 and TRBJ1-3; weak D call: TRBD1 (5 bases). With 0 bases removed from V and 2 bases from J, the gap between germline ends came to 20 bases. CDR1 ENHRY and CDR2 SYGVKD come from the germline V gene. This CDR3 is built from 19 residues. The CDR3, as DNA: TGTGCCATCAGTGAGTCCATCTATTTATCCGGGACGGCTGGAAACACCATATATTTT. Its translation is CAISESIYLSGTAGNTIYF.

The chain uses TRBV20-1 and TRBJ1-1; 7 positions match TRBD1. CDR3 length: 17 residues. V was pared by 6 bases and J by 2 bases, with 18 bases of the junction left unmatched. From germline, CDR1 is DFQATT and CDR2 SNEGSKA (reference sequence). The CDR3 loop reads CSATGPGTAHLNTEAFF. CDR3 DNA sequence: TGCAGTGCCACAGGTCCCGGGACAGCCCACTTAAACACTGAAGCTTTCTTT.

This clonotype showed up just a few times. The chain is built from TRBV20-1 and TRBJ1-2, with 7 bases identical to TRBD1. This CDR3 contains 14 residues. Germline V gene sequence: CDR1 DFQATT, CDR2 SNEGSKA (reference sequence). V shed 0 bases and J 5 bases; nucleotides not matched to a gene: 6. The CDR3 here is CSARDGGTAYGYTF. As DNA, the CDR3 is TGCAGTGCTAGAGATGGGGGGACAGCATATGGCTACACCTTC.

The chain employs TRBV4-2 and TRBJ2-4, with TRBD2 matching over 7 bases. There are 15 residues in the CDR3. Germline V CDR1 and CDR2: LGHNA, YNFKEQ. Germline trimming cut 1 base from V and 3 bases from J; bases unmatched to any gene: 3. CDR3 loop: CASSQGTGGKNIQYF. CDR3 bases: TGTGCCAGCAGCCAAGGGACGGGGGGCAAAAACATTCAGTACTTC.

The chain uses TRBV18 and TRBJ1-2, with 8 bases aligning to TRBD1. The CDR3 runs 15 residues. V lost 6 bases, J lost 6 bases, and 12 bases stayed unmatched. The germline V gene has CDR1 KGHSH and CDR2 LQKENI. CDR3 amino acids: CASSTRGQGADGYTF. CDR3 nucleotide sequence: TGTGCCAGCTCGACCAGGGGCCAGGGGGCTGATGGCTACACCTTC.

This clonotype was counted a few times. The V and J genes are TRBV18 and TRBJ2-7; D gene unclear. The CDR3 is made up of 13 amino acids. V was pared by 3 bases and J by 3 bases, with 9 bases between. Germline CDR1 and CDR2: KGHSH and LQKENI. Here the CDR3 DNA reads TGTGCCAGCTCACCTGCCCTGGACTACGAGCAGTACGTC. The encoded protein is CASSPALDYEQYV.

This clonotype was counted between two and nine times. The V gene is TRBV10-3, the J gene TRBJ2-7, with D perhaps given as TRBD1 or TRBD2 (5 bases each). Trimming removed 6 bases from V and 6 bases from J, with 12 bases in between. The CDR3 has 12 residues. Germline V CDR1 and CDR2: ENHRY, SYGVKD. The chain's CDR3 is CAIREVGGEQYF. The CDR3 DNA sequence: TGTGCCATCAGAGAGGTTGGGGGCGAGCAGTACTTC.

This clonotype appeared a few times. The V and J genes are TRBV3-1 and TRBJ1-2, with D perhaps matching TRBD1 (6 bases). Germline-derived CDR1 and CDR2 are LGHDT and YNNKEL (reference sequence). V lost 4 bases to trimming and J lost 4 bases, with 16 bases between them. The CDR3 has 15 amino acids. CDR3 DNA sequence: TGTGCCAGCAGCCCCGAGGAGGGGGTCGTCTATGGCTACACCTTC. Its translation: CASSPEEGVVYGYTF. The full variable domain, rest sourced from reference TRBV3-1 and TRBJ1-2, is DTAVSQTPKYLVTQMGNDKSIKCEQNLGHDTMYWYKQDSKKFLKIMFSYNNKELIINETVPNRFSPKSPDKAHLNLHINSLELGDSAVYFCASSPEEGVVYGYTFGSGTRLTVV.

This sequence joins TRBV3-1 and TRBJ1-3; the D gene is possibly TRBD1 (6 bases). The V gene lost 3 bases and the J gene lost 3 bases, with 9 bases spanning the gap. The CDR3 sequence is 14 residues long. CDR1 is LGHDT and CDR2 is YNNKEL in the germline V gene (reference sequence). In DNA form, the CDR3 reads TGTGCCAGCAGCCAGCAGGGGTATGGAAACACCATATATTTT. Translating it yields CASSQQGYGNTIYF. The entire variable domain, with the rest obtained from reference TRBV3-1 and TRBJ1-3, is as follows: DTAVSQTPKYLVTQMGNDKSIKCEQNLGHDTMYWYKQDSKKFLKIMFSYNNKELIINETVPNRFSPKSPDKAHLNLHINSLELGDSAVYFCASSQQGYGNTIYFGEGSWLTVV.

V gene TRBV12-3 or TRBV12-4 combines with J gene TRBJ1-5; D is undetermined. V lost 8 bases and J 4 bases, leaving 9 bases between the germline ends. The CDR3 is 12 residues long. Here the CDR3 reads CASGSLNQPQHF. The CDR3 DNA reads as TGTGCCAGCGGCTCGCTTAATCAGCCCCAGCATTTT.

This clonotype came up many times. The genes are TRBV20-1 and TRBJ1-5; 7 bases agree with TRBD1. The CDR3 is made up of 12 amino acids. Trimming cost V 5 bases and J 4 bases; bases outside gene matches: 2. Germline V lookup: CDR1 DFQATT, CDR2 SNEGSKA (reference sequence). CDR3 in DNA: TGCAGTGCTCTACAGGGGAATCAGCCCCAGCATTTT. Translation: CSALQGNQPQHF.

This chain connects TRBV18 to TRBJ2-7; D unclear. Germline lookup yields CDR1 KGHSH and CDR2 LQKENI. The CDR3 covers 15 residues. V gave up 3 bases and J gave up 0 bases, with 12 bases separating them. The DNA for the CDR3 is TGTGCCAGCTCACCTTCCGGAACGCGCTCCTACGAGCAGTACTTC. Amino acids: CASSPSGTRSYEQYF.

Here the CDR3 DNA reads TGCAGTGCTAGGAACCAGCGTGGCACCGGGGAGCTGTTTTTT. Translating gives CSARNQRGTGELFF. The chain recombines TRBV20-1 with TRBJ2-2; D is undetermined. The V end lost 3 bases, the J end lost 4 bases, and 12 bases lay between the germline ends. CDR3 length: 14 residues. Per the germline V gene, CDR1 is DFQATT and CDR2 is SNEGSKA (reference sequence).

Worth noting for this clonotype: One junction end does not reproduce the germline sequence, and a read error may be involved. This chain uses TRBV7-7 with TRBJ2-5; the D is unclear. The CDR3 is 13 residues long. In germline, CDR1 is SSHAT, CDR2 FNYEAQ (reference sequence). The CDR3 here is CASSFGVGETQYF. The CDR3 DNA is TGTGCTAGCAGCTTTGGGGTCGGGGAGACCCAGTACTTC.

This clonotype came up many times. The V call is TRBV4-3, the J call TRBJ2-1; tentative D call: TRBD2 (6 bases). CDR3 length equals 14 residues. Per germline, CDR1 LGHNA and CDR2 YSLEER. The ends were cut back, 0 bases at V and 7 bases at J, with 10 bases in the middle. CDR3 sequence reads: CASSQDRGKNEQFF. CDR3 DNA sequence: TGCGCCAGCAGCCAAGATCGGGGGAAGAATGAGCAGTTCTTC.

The rearrangement links TRBV19 to TRBJ2-1; 13 bases are a match to TRBD2. Germline V lookup: CDR1 LNHDA, CDR2 SQIVND (reference sequence). This CDR3 is built from 14 residues. V was pared by 4 bases and J by 7 bases, with 1 base of the junction left unmatched. The CDR3 sequence is CASSRGLAGNEQFF. The CDR3 coding sequence is TGTGCCAGTAGTAGGGGACTAGCGGGGAATGAGCAGTTCTTC.

This clonotype was seen many times. This chain uses TRBV9 with TRBJ1-6; D remains ambiguous. Looked up from germline, CDR1 is SGDLS and CDR2 is YYNGEE. The CDR3 extends over 12 amino acids. Trimming cost V 0 bases and J 9 bases, with 4 bases left between them. CDR3 region: CASSVEGSPLHF. The CDR3, as DNA: TGTGCCAGCAGCGTAGAGGGTTCACCCCTCCACTTT.

The table lists this clonotype with many counts. The J gene is TRBJ1-1, the V gene TRBV12-3 or TRBV12-4, with no clear D. V gave up 8 bases and J gave up 4 bases, with 11 bases separating them. The CDR3 extends over 12 amino acids. CDR3 sequence reads: CASGGTATEAFF. For the CDR3, the DNA is TGTGCCAGCGGAGGCACAGCCACTGAAGCTTTCTTT.

V and J are TRBV5-1 and TRBJ2-5, with 10 bases identical to TRBD2. Per the germline V gene, CDR1 is SGHRS and CDR2 is YFSETQ. The CDR3 totals 16 residues. J was trimmed by 1 base and V by 1 base; bases with no gene match: 4. The CDR3 loop reads CASSLYSGGPQETQYF. The CDR3 nucleotides read TGCGCCAGCAGCTTGTATAGCGGGGGGCCCCAAGAGACCCAGTACTTC.